This T cell receptor beta chain was sequenced during a study of T cells in Graves' hyperthyroidism and ophthalmopathy. Germline V gives CDR1 SQVTM, CDR2 ANQGSEA. V lost 4 bases and J lost 0, with 10 bases in between. The CDR3 totals 13 residues. Using RNA transcripts as the source, TCR beta CDR3 regions were amplified. During a first-round RT-PCR of the TCR CDR3, the HTBI primer set was used. TCRdb independently ran MiXCR on the multiplex PCR reads; one entry per CDR3 protein. The sample includes 250,000 to 300,000 distinct CDR3 sequences, about 14% of them seen just once. The chain carries TRBV29-1 and TRBJ2-7; TRBD2 might be the D (5 bases). Sequencing used blood. The TCR sequence derives from a woman aged 25 to 39 with Graves' hyperthyroidism that later progressed to Graves' ophthalmopathy. The CDR3 sequence is CSVGTEDSYEQYF. The CDR3 DNA follows: TGCAGCGTTGGGACTGAAGACTCCTACGAGCAGTACTTC.